This record concerns one T cell receptor beta chain sequence. TCRdb keeps only in-frame clones here, not all; method: immunoSEQ multiplex PCR. The sample comprises about 200,000 clones, about 90% of which are singletons, and around a fifth rests with the top ten. This record belongs to a study of blood T cell repertoires in COVID-19. This TCR was sampled from a man aged 60-69 years with active or convalescent COVID-19. Sample: peripheral blood.

CDR3 loop: CASSLGDSRAFF. The CDR3 DNA reads as TGTGCCAGCAGCCTCGGGGACAGTAGAGCTTTCTTT. The chain recombines TRBV3-1 (or the pseudogene TRBV3-2) with TRBJ1-1, with TRBD1 matching over 7 bases. The V segment lost 4 bases and the J segment 10 bases; nucleotides outside the gene matches: 6. CDR3 length: 12 amino acids. From germline, CDR1 is LGHDT and CDR2 YNNKEL (reference sequence).